Listed here is a single T cell receptor (beta chain). This CDR3 spans 14 amino acids. CDR1 MRHNA and CDR2 SNTAGT come from the germline V gene. V dropped 2 bases and J dropped 6 bases, with 12 bases sitting between them. This sample is drawn from a study of OX40 agonist ivuxolimab in advanced cancers. Across the study: Prior therapy, whether anti-PD-1, anti-PD-L1 or anti-CTLA-4, was allowed, and about 39% had some.

The assay was immunoSEQ multiplex PCR, and TCRdb's table has in-frame clones only and misses some. The sample records 75,000 to 100,000 clones, around nine tenths being singletons. The V and J genes are TRBV6-4 and TRBJ2-3; D gene uncertain. The TCR originated in an adult with an advanced solid tumor such as melanoma, head and neck, liver or kidney cancer. This sample comprised CD4+ or CD8+ T cells sorted from blood, obtained in a trial of the OX40 agonist ivuxolimab. CDR3 region: CASSDGWGTDTQYF. CDR3 nucleotides: TGTGCCAGCAGTGACGGCTGGGGAACGGATACGCAGTATTTT.